The present T cell receptor (beta chain) was sequenced within a study of blood T cell repertoires in COVID-19. The CDR3 sequence is 12 residues long. Trimming left V 8 bases short and J 4 bases short, with 11 bases between. Germline V gene lookup returns CDR1 MGHDK and CDR2 SYGVNS. Assay used: immunoSEQ multiplex PCR; TCRdb lists only in-frame clones, some missing. The table lists a few hundred thousand clones, more than 80% of them singletons. Symptom resolution, clearance, or two negative PCRs marked the recovered donors of Cohort 3. The chain has TRBV25-1 and TRBJ1-2; D ambiguous. The sequence derives from a man between 18 and 35 years old who had recovered from COVID-19. The source material was PBMCs or T cells enriched from blood (not recorded which). This chain's CDR3 is CASSEGFYGYTF. Here the CDR3 DNA reads TGTGCCAGCTCCGAGGGTTTCTATGGCTACACCTTC.